One sample yielded the 20 T cell receptor beta chains listed below, sequenced in a study of T cell repertoires in cytomegalovirus infection. TCRdb re-analysed the reads in MiXCR, keeping a single row per CDR3 protein. This table has over 100,000 distinct CDR3 sequences, roughly a tenth appearing once. Their antigen targets remain unknown. Material: PBMCs, sequenced either directly or after in vitro stimulation (not recorded which). Receptor source: a human donor in good health (CMV status not recorded). Some clones in this sample may be carry-over from other donors' samples.

In its sample, this clonotype was seen many times. V gene TRBV19 combines with J gene TRBJ2-2, with D possibly matching TRBD1 (5 bases). Trimming removed 3 bases from V and 3 bases from J, with 17 bases in between. The CDR3 length is 17 residues. Germline CDR1 LNHDA, CDR2 SQIVND (reference sequence). This CDR3 reads CASSMAVGAADTGELFF. CDR3 DNA: TGTGCCAGTAGTATGGCTGTAGGGGCGGCGGACACCGGGGAGCTGTTTTTT. Supplemented by reference TRBV19 and TRBJ2-2, the full variable domain reads DGGITQSPKYLFRKEGQNVTLSCEQNLNHDAMYWYRQDPGQGLRLIYYSQIVNDFQKGDIAEGYSVSREKKESFPLTVTSAQKNPTAFYLCASSMAVGAADTGELFFGEGSRLTVL.

This clonotype appeared a few times. Here the CDR3 DNA reads TGCGCCAGCAGCTCGGGACTAGCGGGAGGGATTACTAGCACAGATACGCAGTATTTT. Its translation is CASSSGLAGGITSTDTQYF. This sequence joins TRBV5-1 and TRBJ2-3, with 16 bases matching TRBD2. There are 19 residues in the CDR3. Germline CDR1 and CDR2: SGHRS and YFSETQ. V was clipped by 3 bases and J by 0 bases; unmatched bases: 7.

This clonotype appeared a few times. The rearrangement joins TRBV27 to TRBJ1-1; weak D call: TRBD1 (5 bases). V was shortened by 6 bases and J by 7 bases, with 18 bases between the two germline ends. Germline-derived CDR1 and CDR2 are MNHEY and SMNVEV (reference sequence). There are 14 residues in the CDR3. CDR3 region: CASSRPPGQGEAFF. As DNA, the CDR3 is TGTGCCAGCAGCCGACCCCCCGGGCAGGGTGAAGCTTTCTTT.

This clonotype was detected only a few times. The chain is built from TRBV30 and TRBJ1-1, with 7 bases matching TRBD1. V lost 1 base and J lost 4; bases outside the gene matches: 3. Germline lookup yields CDR1 GTSNPN and CDR2 SVGIG (reference sequence). This CDR3 contains 13 residues. The CDR3 sequence: CAWSGTGSTEAFF. The CDR3 bases are TGTGCCTGGAGTGGGACAGGTAGCACTGAAGCTTTCTTT.

The J gene is TRBJ1-3, the V gene TRBV15; 7 positions agree with TRBD1. The CDR3 covers 15 residues. Germline CDR1 is LNHNV and CDR2 is YYDKDF (reference sequence). Trimming removed 4 bases from V and 4 bases from J; junction bases left unmatched: 7. CDR3 nucleotides: TGTGCCACCAGCAACCGACAGGGCGCAGGAAACACCATATATTTT. Residues: CATSNRQGAGNTIYF.

V and J are TRBV12-3 or TRBV12-4 and TRBJ2-7; maybe TRBD2 (5 bases). This CDR3 spans 14 amino acids. V was clipped by 1 base and J by 5 bases, with 12 bases between them. CDR3 loop: CASSLGGSGHEQYF. The CDR3 DNA is TGTGCCAGCAGTTTAGGGGGAAGCGGCCACGAGCAGTACTTC.

This clonotype was counted between two and nine times. The chain links TRBV5-4 to TRBJ1-1, with D perhaps matching TRBD1 (5 bases). The V end lost 0 bases, the J end lost 1 base, and 10 bases lay between the germline ends. Per the germline V gene, CDR1 is SGHNT and CDR2 is YYREEE (reference sequence). The CDR3 runs 15 residues. For the CDR3, the DNA is TGTGCCAGCAGCTTGGTGCAGGGCGGGAACACTGAAGCTTTCTTT. Protein: CASSLVQGGNTEAFF.

This clonotype came up many times. The V call is TRBV11-2, the J call TRBJ2-5; D remains ambiguous. V was cut by 6 bases and J by 0 bases, with 17 bases left in between. CDR3 length: 16 residues. Germline assignment: CDR1 SGHAT and CDR2 FQNNGV. CDR3 protein: CASRHLDGRYQETQYF. The CDR3 bases are TGTGCCAGCAGACACCTGGACGGAAGGTACCAAGAGACCCAGTACTTC.

Of note for this clonotype: A read error may explain this, as a much larger clone is one base away. The chain has TRBV11-2 and TRBJ2-1; D is perhaps TRBD1 or TRBD2 (5 bases each). CDR3 length: 15 amino acids. Germline assignment: CDR1 SGHAT and CDR2 FQNNGV. CDR3 nucleotide sequence: TGTGCCGGCAGCCACGTGGGGGTTTCTAGATATGAGCAGTTCTTC. It is translated as CAGSHVGVSRYEQFF. Looking up the rest from reference TRBV11-2 and TRBJ2-1 gives the full variable domain: EAGVAQSPRYKIIEKRQSVAFWCNPISGHATLYWYQQILGQGPKLLIQFQNNGVVDDSQLPKDRFSAERLKGVDSTLKIQPAKLEDSAVYLCAGSHVGVSRYEQFFGPGTRLTVL.

Many counts were recorded for this clonotype. This chain connects TRBV7-6 to TRBJ2-4; D is perhaps TRBD2 (6 bases). There are 14 residues in the CDR3. V was trimmed by 5 bases and J by 5 bases, leaving 13 bases between them. Germline V CDR1 and CDR2: SGHVS, FNYEAQ. CDR3 protein: CASSPGERENIQYF. The CDR3 nucleotides are TGTGCCAGCAGCCCCGGGGAGCGGGAAAACATTCAGTACTTC.

Only a few counts were recorded for this clonotype. This chain joins TRBV19 and TRBJ2-4; D uncertain. The CDR3 has 12 amino acids. V dropped 3 bases and J dropped 6 bases, with 6 bases sitting between them. Germline V CDR1 and CDR2: LNHDA, SQIVND (reference sequence). CDR3 bases: TGTGCCAGTAGTATTTACGGAAACATTCAGTACTTC. It codes for CASSIYGNIQYF.

This clonotype was recorded at least ten times. The chain couples TRBV4-1 to TRBJ2-2, with 7 bases fitting TRBD2. J was trimmed by 1 base and V by 1 base; bases with no gene match: 3. The CDR3 consists of 16 residues. In germline, CDR1 is MGHRA, CDR2 YSYEKL. The CDR3 DNA follows: TGCGCCAGCAGCCAAGCACTAGCGTTGAACACCGGGGAGCTGTTTTTT. The encoded protein is CASSQALALNTGELFF.

The rearrangement joins TRBV27 to TRBJ2-2, with 11 positions matching TRBD2. Trimming took 5 bases from V and 4 from J; bases not matched to a gene: 9. The CDR3 runs 17 residues. The germline CDR1 and CDR2 sequences are MNHEY and SMNVEV (reference sequence). The CDR3 region has the DNA TGTGCCAGCAGTGCAAAACTAGCGGGAGTAGTCACCGGGGAGCTGTTTTTT. Its translation is CASSAKLAGVVTGELFF.

The chain has TRBV2 and TRBJ2-5; TRBD1 might be the D (6 bases). The germline V gene encodes CDR1 SNHLY and CDR2 FYNNEI. Trimming left V 6 bases short and J 4 bases short, with 24 bases between. The CDR3 is 17 residues long. In DNA form, the CDR3 reads TGTGCCAGCAGATTTCCTCACCCGGGACATGATGGAGAGACCCAGTACTTC. Encoded protein: CASRFPHPGHDGETQYF. The full variable domain, with the rest looked up from reference TRBV2 and TRBJ2-5, is EPEVTQTPSHQVTQMGQEVILRCVPISNHLYFYWYRQILGQKVEFLVSFYNNEISEKSEIFDDQFSVERPDGSNFTLKIRSTKLEDSAMYFCASRFPHPGHDGETQYFGPGTRLLVL.

This clonotype was seen a few times. The chain joins TRBV28 to TRBJ2-7; 7 nucleotides align to TRBD2. The CDR3 covers 15 residues. CDR1 and CDR2 from the germline V gene are MDHEN and SYDVKM. The trim removed 4 bases at V and 0 bases at J, leaving 6 bases unmatched. The DNA for the CDR3 is TGTGCCAGCAGTTCCCCGGGGGGAGTCTCCTACGAGCAGTACTTC. Encoded protein: CASSSPGGVSYEQYF.

This clonotype was observed a handful of times. V and J are TRBV5-8 and TRBJ1-4, with a possible D match to TRBD1 (5 bases). Trimming cost V 4 bases and J 0 bases, with 13 bases left between them. Looked up from germline, CDR1 is SGHTS and CDR2 is YDEGEE. CDR3 length: 16 residues. The CDR3 nucleotides are TGTGCCAGCAGCCCCGGGACGGATGCAACTAATGAAAAACTGTTTTTT. Protein sequence: CASSPGTDATNEKLFF.

There are many counts of this clonotype. The rearrangement uses TRBV28 and TRBJ2-5; the D gene is possibly TRBD2 (5 bases). With 8 bases removed from V and 0 bases from J, the gap between germline ends came to 10 bases. This CDR3 contains 13 residues. The germline CDR1 and CDR2 sequences are MDHEN and SYDVKM. This chain's CDR3 is CASSERYQETQYF. CDR3 nucleotide sequence: TGTGCCAGCTCTGAGCGGTACCAAGAGACCCAGTACTTC. The variable domain in full, completed from reference TRBV28 and TRBJ2-5, reads DVKVTQSSRYLVKRTGEKVFLECVQDMDHENMFWYRQDPGLGLRLIYFSYDVKMKEKGDIPEGYSVSREKKERFSLILESASTNQTSMYLCASSERYQETQYFGPGTRLLVL.

J is TRBJ1-3 and V is TRBV2; D call uncertain. Germline values: CDR1 SNHLY, CDR2 FYNNEI. The CDR3 length is 16 residues. Between the trimmed V and J ends, which lost 1 base and 0 bases, there was a span of 10 bases. The CDR3 region is CASSEGNRPSGNTIYF. The DNA for the CDR3 is TGTGCCAGCAGTGAAGGGAACCGACCCTCTGGAAACACCATATATTTT.

Ten or more counts support this clonotype. The chain has TRBV6-6 and TRBJ2-1; TRBD2 agrees at 9 bases. Germline CDR1 is MNHNY and CDR2 is SVGAGI (reference sequence). The CDR3 length is 18 residues. V gave up 2 bases and J gave up 4 bases; unmatched junction bases: 12. The CDR3 region has the DNA TGTGCCAGCAGTTACAACCCCCCGGGACTAGCAGGGTACAATGAGCAGTTCTTC. Translated: CASSYNPPGLAGYNEQFF.

Only a few counts were recorded for this clonotype. The rearrangement uses TRBV6-5 and TRBJ1-2, with 9 nucleotides matching TRBD1. This CDR3 spans 14 amino acids. V shed 6 bases and J 4 bases; nucleotides not matched to a gene: 6. Germline V gene data show CDR1 as MNHEY and CDR2 as SVGAGI. The CDR3 region is CASSTRTGVYGYTF. As DNA, the CDR3 is TGTGCCAGCAGCACGCGGACAGGGGTCTATGGCTACACCTTC.